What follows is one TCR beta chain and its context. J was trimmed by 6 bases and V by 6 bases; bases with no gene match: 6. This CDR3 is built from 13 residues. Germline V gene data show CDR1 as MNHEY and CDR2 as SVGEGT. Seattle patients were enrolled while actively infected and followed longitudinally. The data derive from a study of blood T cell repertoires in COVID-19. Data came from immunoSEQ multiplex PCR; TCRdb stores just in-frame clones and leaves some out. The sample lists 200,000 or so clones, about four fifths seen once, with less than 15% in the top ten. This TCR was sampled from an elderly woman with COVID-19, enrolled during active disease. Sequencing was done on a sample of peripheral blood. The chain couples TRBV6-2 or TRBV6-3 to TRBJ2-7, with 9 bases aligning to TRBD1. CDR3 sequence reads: CASSRGQGFEQYF. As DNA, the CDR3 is TGTGCCAGCAGCCGGGGACAGGGTTTCGAGCAGTACTTC.